What follows are 26 T cell receptor beta chains derived from one specimen sequenced in a study of blood T cells in healthy people across ages. Sample-barcoded 5' priming and a J-beta primer mix drove a second PCR of roughly 6 to 12 cycles. Via MiXCR, TCRdb re-called the 5' RACE reads, giving one row per CDR3 protein. Altogether about 930,000 distinct CDR3 sequences are present, 25% to 35% being singletons, with the ten largest covering 10% to 13%. The same sample was also studied in work on T cells of mothers and their children.

Sequencing was carried out using blood. These receptor sequences come from a middle-aged woman in good health.

In its sample, this clonotype was seen many times. DNA of the CDR3: TGTGCCAGCAGTCCGGTAGCTATATCTGGGGCCAAAAACATTCAGTACTTC. Amino acids: CASSPVAISGAKNIQYF. This sequence joins TRBV27 and TRBJ2-4; D is unclear. Trimming removed 5 bases from V and 1 base from J, with 18 bases in between. Per the germline V gene, CDR1 is MNHEY and CDR2 is SMNVEV (reference sequence). The CDR3 loop spans 17 amino acids.

This clonotype has only a few counts. The limits of the CDR3 on the DNA are not certain, so only TCRdb's listed CDR3 is given. The chain is built from TRBV28 and TRBJ2-7; TRBD1, the D gene given by the table, was not confirmed from the DNA. Termini included, the CDR3 measures 14 amino acids. In germline, CDR1 is MDHEN, CDR2 SYDVKM. CDR3 sequence: CASRLRARIHEQYF.

This clonotype was observed many times. The V and J genes are TRBV20-1 and TRBJ2-4; D ambiguous. Per germline, CDR1 DFQATT and CDR2 SNEGSKA (reference sequence). The CDR3 has 12 residues. V was pared by 3 bases and J by 3 bases, with 6 bases between. The CDR3 loop reads CSASDDKNIQYF. CDR3 coding DNA: TGCAGTGCTAGCGACGACAAAAACATTCAGTACTTC.

This clonotype was counted ten times or more. The V gene is TRBV20-1, the J gene TRBJ2-7; D remains unclear. V lost 3 bases and J 6 bases, leaving 12 bases between the germline ends. The V gene's germline CDR1 is DFQATT and CDR2 SNEGSKA (reference sequence). CDR3 length: 12 residues. Here the CDR3 DNA reads TGCAGTGCTAGCTCTGGTTCTATCGAGCAGTACTTC. Translating gives CSASSGSIEQYF.

This clonotype was counted at least ten times. This sequence joins TRBV6-6 and TRBJ1-1; tentative D call: TRBD1 (5 bases). The CDR3 sequence is 14 residues long. Trimming removed 4 bases from V and 0 bases from J, with 9 bases in between. Per the germline V gene, CDR1 is MNHNY and CDR2 is SVGAGI (reference sequence). Here the CDR3 DNA reads TGTGCCAGCAGTTTGACAGAGATGAACACTGAAGCTTTCTTT. Translating gives CASSLTEMNTEAFF.

This clonotype was counted between two and nine times. The chain couples TRBV27 to TRBJ2-1; 11 nucleotides match TRBD2. V shed 6 bases and J 6 bases; nucleotides not matched to a gene: 10. The CDR3 extends over 16 amino acids. Germline-derived CDR1 and CDR2 are MNHEY and SMNVEV (reference sequence). The CDR3 coding sequence is TGTGCCAGCAGCTCACTACTAGCGGGGGCCTTCAATGAGCAGTTCTTC. It specifies CASSSLLAGAFNEQFF.

Points on this clonotype: At one end the junction does not follow the germline gene, possibly because of a read error. The J gene is TRBJ2-3, the V gene TRBV5-6; D remains ambiguous. The CDR3 has 16 amino acids. Germline CDR1 is SGHDT and CDR2 is YYEEEE. The CDR3 DNA follows: TGTGCCAGCAGCACAGAAAGACGGAGACGCACAGATGCGCAGTATTTT. Protein: CASSTERRRRTDAQYF.

The J gene is TRBJ1-1, the V gene TRBV7-9, with 11 bases matching TRBD1. CDR1 is SEHNR, CDR2 FQNEAQ, per germline (reference sequence). The V and J ends lost 5 bases and 4 bases, in that order; junction bases with no gene match: 9. The CDR3 covers 16 residues. The CDR3 is CASSPSTGTGGTEAFF. The CDR3 DNA reads as TGTGCCAGCAGCCCAAGCACCGGGACAGGGGGCACTGAAGCTTTCTTT.

Only one count was recorded for this clonotype. It may be a read error: a sequence one base away is much more abundant. This chain joins TRBV12-3 or TRBV12-4 and TRBJ2-7; 7 bases fit TRBD1. This CDR3 has 14 amino acids. Trimming at V came to 5 bases and at J to 7 bases, leaving 11 bases not matched to a gene. This CDR3 is CASSHLGQNNEQYF. The DNA of the CDR3 is TGTGCCAGCAGTCACCTGGGACAGAACAATGAGCAGTACTTC.

This clonotype has a handful of counts. A much larger clone lies one base from this, so it may be a read error. The gene calls are TRBV7-2 and TRBJ1-6; a weak D match, TRBD1 (5 bases). CDR1 and CDR2 from the germline V gene are SGHTA and FQGNSA. Trimming removed 1 base from V and 11 bases from J, with 21 bases in between. The CDR3 totals 17 residues. The CDR3 sequence is CASSLVPDGSTGPPLHF. DNA for the CDR3: TGTGCCAGCAGCTTAGTCCCCGACGGATCGACGGGGCCACCCCTCCACTTT. Full variable domain (remainder filled in from reference TRBV7-2 and TRBJ1-6): GAGVSQSPSNKVTEKGKDVELRCDPISGHTALYWYRQSLGQGLEFLIYFQGNSAPDKSGLPSDRFSAERTGGSVSTLTIQRTQQEDSAVYLCASSLVPDGSTGPPLHFGNGTRLTVT.

This clonotype was seen a few times. The chain combines TRBV6-1 with TRBJ2-1; D might be TRBD1 or TRBD2, each matching 5 bases. V was trimmed by 7 bases and J by 3 bases, leaving 13 bases between them. The CDR3 contains 14 residues. The V gene's germline CDR1 is MNHNS and CDR2 SASEGT. As DNA, the CDR3 is TGTGCCAGCACCCTAGGGACGAACTACAATGAGCAGTTCTTC. Its translation: CASTLGTNYNEQFF.

About this clonotype itself: A single base separates this from a much larger clone, so it may be a read error. The chain combines TRBV9 with TRBJ2-7; D remains unclear. The CDR3 is 15 residues long. Trimming took 0 bases from V and 7 from J, leaving 17 bases between them. From germline, CDR1 is SGDLS and CDR2 YYNGEE. The CDR3 region is CASSVGGSYNNEQYF. DNA of the CDR3: TGTGCCAGCAGCGTAGGGGGAAGTTACAACAATGAGCAGTACTTC.

A few counts support this clonotype. The chain links TRBV7-3 to TRBJ2-1, with 11 bases lining up with TRBD2. CDR3 length: 16 amino acids. Germline loops: CDR1 SGHTA, CDR2 FQGTGA. With V trimmed by 6 bases and J by 12 bases, 16 bases remained unmatched. CDR3 loop: CASSHASGGPEGSQFF. The CDR3 nucleotides read TGTGCCAGCAGTCATGCTAGCGGGGGGCCTGAAGGTTCGCAGTTCTTC.

This clonotype was counted between two and nine times. The chain combines TRBV29-1 with TRBJ1-1; no firm D call. Germline V CDR1 and CDR2: SQVTM, ANQGSEA. The CDR3 has 12 amino acids. V was clipped by 3 bases and J by 3 bases, with 8 bases between them. CDR3 protein: CSVDRYDTEAFF. The CDR3 DNA reads TGCAGCGTTGATAGGTACGACACTGAAGCTTTCTTT.

This clonotype was recorded many times. The CDR3 here is CASTTGGGNIQYF. The DNA for the CDR3 is TGTGCCAGCACTACTGGGGGAGGGAACATTCAGTACTTC. The chain recombines TRBV28 with TRBJ2-4; TRBD2 aligns across 7 bases. The V gene end was trimmed by 7 bases and the J gene end by 7 bases; junction bases not matched to a gene: 7. The V gene's germline CDR1 is MDHEN and CDR2 SYDVKM. The CDR3 spans 13 residues.

This clonotype was detected a few times. The CDR3 spells CASSSPGQGILSYGYTF. In nucleotides, the CDR3 is TGTGCCAGCAGCTCTCCGGGACAGGGCATTTTGAGTTATGGCTACACCTTC. The chain recombines TRBV3-1 with TRBJ1-2; 9 bases match TRBD1. J gave up 5 bases and V 5 bases, and 15 bases lay outside the gene matches. The CDR3 spans 17 residues. Germline CDR1 reads LGHDT; CDR2 reads YNNKEL (reference sequence).

At least ten counts were recorded for this clonotype. This chain joins TRBV29-1 and TRBJ2-1; TRBD2 matches at 7 bases. Germline V gene sequence: CDR1 SQVTM, CDR2 ANQGSEA. With 2 bases clipped from V and 14 bases from J, the junction kept 6 bases outside the gene matches. This CDR3 is 11 amino acids long. In DNA, the CDR3 is TGCAGCGTTGAAACAAACCTAGCGGAGTTCTTC. Encoded protein: CSVETNLAEFF.

This clonotype appeared many times. The rearrangement joins TRBV7-2 to TRBJ2-7; no definite D call. This CDR3 is built from 14 residues. Per germline, CDR1 SGHTA and CDR2 FQGNSA. The V and J ends lost 2 bases and 0 bases respectively, with 8 bases between them. The CDR3: CASSLQRFSYEQYF. The CDR3 nucleotides read TGTGCCAGCAGCTTACAACGGTTCTCCTACGAGCAGTACTTC.

As concerns this clonotype: One base away lies a much larger clone, so this may be a sequencing read error. V is TRBV7-3 and J is TRBJ2-7; tentatively, D is TRBD1 (6 bases). The CDR3 spans 16 residues. V lost 5 bases to trimming and J lost 2 bases, with 19 bases between them. Germline CDR1 reads SGHTA; CDR2 reads FQGTGA. The CDR3 is CASSPISAGDPYEQYF. The CDR3 DNA reads as TGTGCCAGCAGCCCGATCTCTGCAGGGGACCCCTACGAGCAGTACTTC.

The chain carries TRBV27 and TRBJ1-5, with 10 bases identical to TRBD1. This CDR3 is built from 15 residues. V gave up 3 bases and J gave up 6 bases; unmatched junction bases: 5. CDR1 is MNHEY, CDR2 SMNVEV, per germline (reference sequence). The CDR3 protein is CASSFGTGDGQPQHF. The CDR3 DNA sequence: TGTGCCAGCAGTTTCGGGACAGGGGATGGTCAGCCCCAGCATTTT.

Written as DNA, the CDR3 is TGTGCCAGCAGCCCACTGAGTCGCTCCTACGAGCAGTACTTC. As protein: CASSPLSRSYEQYF. The chain carries TRBV7-9 and TRBJ2-7; no reliable D call. CDR1 and CDR2 (germline): SEHNR, FQNEAQ (reference sequence). The V gene lost 5 bases and the J gene lost 0 bases, with 11 bases spanning the gap. The CDR3 is 14 amino acids.

This clonotype was recorded at least ten times. The chain couples TRBV12-3 or TRBV12-4 to TRBJ2-3; 7 nucleotides match TRBD1. This CDR3 has 14 residues. With V trimmed by 4 bases and J by 2 bases, 3 bases remained unmatched. CDR3 bases: TGTGCCAGCAGTTCGGGACAGCACACAGATACGCAGTATTTT. Amino acids: CASSSGQHTDTQYF.

The chain has TRBV16 and TRBJ1-5, with D perhaps TRBD1 (6 bases). CDR1 is KGHSY, CDR2 FQNENV, per germline. The CDR3 totals 13 residues. The ends were cut back, 4 bases at V and 7 bases at J, with 11 bases in the middle. CDR3 loop: CASSPSGAQPQHF. The CDR3 region has the DNA TGTGCCAGCAGCCCGTCGGGGGCGCAGCCCCAGCATTTT.

The chain couples TRBV28 to TRBJ1-6, with 8 bases fitting TRBD1. V was pared by 4 bases and J by 4 bases, with 3 bases of the junction left unmatched. The CDR3 runs 15 residues. CDR1 MDHEN and CDR2 SYDVKM come from the germline V gene. The CDR3 nucleotides are TGTGCCAGCAGTTGGACAGGGTCATATAATTCACCCCTCCACTTT. It is translated as CASSWTGSYNSPLHF.

The chain joins TRBV5-1 to TRBJ2-1; 9 bases align to TRBD1. The CDR3 runs 17 residues. The ends lost 3 bases at V and 3 bases at J; junction bases unmatched: 10. In germline, CDR1 is SGHRS, CDR2 YFSETQ. CDR3 coding DNA: TGCGCCAGCAGCTCCCTTTACCGGGACAGGGACTACAATGAGCAGTTCTTC. This encodes CASSSLYRDRDYNEQFF. Full variable domain (outside the CDR3, taken from reference TRBV5-1 and TRBJ2-1): KAGVTQTPRYLIKTRGQQVTLSCSPISGHRSVSWYQQTPGQGLQFLFEYFSETQRNKGNFPGRFSGRQFSNSRSEMNVSTLELGDSALYLCASSSLYRDRDYNEQFFGPGTRLTVL.

This clonotype was found many times. V gene TRBV28 combines with J gene TRBJ1-2, with no clear D. Germline V CDR1 and CDR2: MDHEN, SYDVKM. The V end lost 1 base, the J end lost 0 bases, and 3 bases lay between the germline ends. The CDR3 loop spans 13 amino acids. The CDR3 spells CASSLSANYGYTF. CDR3 DNA: TGTGCCAGCAGTTTATCAGCTAACTATGGCTACACCTTC.